This T cell receptor beta chain was retrieved from a study of T-cell memory formation after mild COVID-19. Study context: Each donor largely had its own TCR clusters. Study-wide results and limits: Some clones that responded turned up in pre-infection memory, which suggests that cross-reactive memory joined in. Among clones contracting day 15 to 85, CD4/CD8 was balanced, whereas later expanders leaned CD4+. Second-wave clones with a day 37 peak had unconfirmed SARS-CoV-2 specificity.

One entry per CDR3 protein results from TCRdb running MiXCR on the 5' RACE reads. The data contain hundreds of thousands of distinct CDR3 sequences, 25% to 30% of them singletons. Per the germline V gene, CDR1 is MNHEY and CDR2 is SMNVEV (reference sequence). With 0 bases removed from V and 2 bases from J, the gap between germline ends came to 11 bases. This CDR3 has 16 amino acids. Comments on this clonotype: No antigen is known for it.

This sequence originates from an adult woman who had mild COVID-19 (a few samples of this study predate the infection). Cell type and time point are not known. The J gene is TRBJ2-1, the V gene TRBV27; D is perhaps TRBD2 (5 bases). Sequenced input: PBMCs or a T cell subset sorted from them (not recorded which). In DNA, the CDR3 is TGTGCCAGCAGTTTATCCCCCAGCGGTACCTACAATGAGCAGTTCTTC. The encoded protein is CASSLSPSGTYNEQFF.